Sequencing of this TCR beta chain was carried out in a study of T cell clones after liver transplantation. Study-level information: Until 12-24 months post-transplant, subjects got standard immunosuppression and no induction. General observations from the study: Migration into the graft, not deletion, may explain lost graft donor-reactive T cells.

A word on this clone: As yet, its antigen is unknown.

The CDR3 is 14 residues long. V was cut by 2 bases and J by 2 bases, with 7 bases left in between. In germline, CDR1 is SGHTA, CDR2 FQGNSA. Here immunoSEQ multiplex PCR was the method, and the copy in TCRdb shows in-frame clones only, minus some. The sample holds approximately 75,000 clones, 75% to 90% seen once. V usage is TRBV7-2 and J usage is TRBJ1-3; no clear D gene. The starting material was CD4+ T cells from blood, obtained 12 months after liver transplant. The receptor was isolated from a human patient who received a liver transplant. A subset of T cells may come from the graft donor. CDR3 sequence (DNA): TGTGCCAGCAGCTTAAGCGGGCCTGGAAACACCATATATTTT. Translated: CASSLSGPGNTIYF. Variable domain in full (rest from reference TRBV7-2 and TRBJ1-3): GAGVSQSPSNKVTEKGKDVELRCDPISGHTALYWYRQSLGQGLEFLIYFQGNSAPDKSGLPSDRFSAERTGGSVSTLTIQRTQQEDSAVYLCASSLSGPGNTIYFGEGSWLTVV.